Below are 10 T cell receptor beta chains sequenced from a single sample in a study of neurological immune-mediated disorders. TCRdb called the 5' RACE reads again in MiXCR, with one record for every CDR3 protein. This sample has tens of thousands of distinct CDR3 sequences; roughly 17% occur once, and the top ten carry over 15%. Sequenced material: PBMCs. These receptors came from a woman aged 40 to 50 in good health.

This clonotype was observed at least ten times. The rearrangement joins TRBV7-2 to TRBJ2-1, with 7 positions matching TRBD1. The CDR3 contains 14 residues. Trimming took 4 bases from V and 7 from J; bases not matched to a gene: 7. CDR1 and CDR2 from the germline V gene are SGHTA and FQGNSA. CDR3 sequence (DNA): TGTGCCAGCAGCTCTCAGACAGGGAGTAATGAGCAGTTCTTC. Protein sequence: CASSSQTGSNEQFF.

V gene TRBV6-6 combines with J gene TRBJ2-3, with a possible D match to TRBD2 (6 bases). The V gene lost 7 bases and the J gene lost 6 bases, with 17 bases spanning the gap. Germline CDR1 reads MNHNY; CDR2 reads SVGAGI (reference sequence). This CDR3 is 14 amino acids long. The CDR3 DNA is TGTGCCAGCATCTGGGGGGATGGCAGGGATACGCAGTATTTT. This sequence encodes CASIWGDGRDTQYF.

This clonotype was seen many times. This chain uses TRBV2 with TRBJ2-5; the match to TRBD2 covers 11 bases. This CDR3 comprises 15 residues. The junction had 3 bases not matched to a gene; V was cut back by 4 bases and J by 2 bases. CDR1 is SNHLY and CDR2 is FYNNEI in the germline V gene. DNA of the CDR3: TGTGCCAGCAGTGGACTAGCGGGGATTCAAGAGACCCAGTACTTC. Translation: CASSGLAGIQETQYF.

Many counts were recorded for this clonotype. The genes are TRBV20-1 and TRBJ1-1; D may be TRBD1 (6 bases). The germline CDR1 and CDR2 sequences are DFQATT and SNEGSKA (reference sequence). V lost 0 bases and J lost 0, with 11 bases in between. This CDR3 comprises 15 residues. This CDR3 is CSARDTGQMNTEAFF. In DNA, the CDR3 is TGCAGTGCTAGAGATACAGGGCAGATGAACACTGAAGCTTTCTTT.

The chain recombines TRBV6-2 or TRBV6-3 with TRBJ1-1; no definite D call. The V end lost 3 bases, the J end lost 2 bases, and 10 bases lay between the germline ends. Germline-derived CDR1 and CDR2 are MNHEY and SVGEGT. The CDR3 totals 14 residues. The CDR3 here is CASSYGVDNTEAFF. The CDR3 coding sequence is TGTGCCAGCAGTTATGGCGTCGATAACACTGAAGCTTTCTTT.

This clonotype has more than one count but fewer than ten. The chain joins TRBV5-1 to TRBJ1-1; TRBD1 agrees at 7 bases. CDR3 length equals 15 residues. The germline CDR1 and CDR2 sequences are SGHRS and YFSETQ. The ends lost 1 base at V and 0 bases at J; junction bases unmatched: 3. The CDR3 loop is CASSLSGTVNTEAFF. In DNA form, the CDR3 reads TGCGCCAGCAGCTTGTCAGGGACAGTGAACACTGAAGCTTTCTTT.

This clonotype has ten or more counts. The gene calls are TRBV28 and TRBJ1-1; TRBD1 aligns across 10 bases. The germline V gene has CDR1 MDHEN and CDR2 SYDVKM. V lost 10 bases, J lost 1 base, and 6 bases stayed unmatched. The CDR3 is made up of 14 amino acids. As DNA, the CDR3 is TGTGCCACCGAAGGGGACAGGGGGAACACTGAAGCTTTCTTT. Translated, it gives CATEGDRGNTEAFF. The full variable domain, completed using reference TRBV28 and TRBJ1-1, is DVKVTQSSRYLVKRTGEKVFLECVQDMDHENMFWYRQDPGLGLRLIYFSYDVKMKEKGDIPEGYSVSREKKERFSLILESASTNQTSMYLCATEGDRGNTEAFFGQGTRLTVV.

This clonotype was observed at least ten times. This rearrangement joins TRBV7-3 to TRBJ2-1; D may be TRBD1 (7 bases). V was clipped by 4 bases and J by 9 bases, with 19 bases between them. The germline CDR1 and CDR2 sequences are SGHTA and FQGTGA. This CDR3 region has 15 residues. DNA for the CDR3: TGTGCCAGCAGCTCCCAAGGCGGGACAGCGGTTGAGCAGTTCTTC. Translating it yields CASSSQGGTAVEQFF.

At least ten counts were recorded for this clonotype. This chain joins TRBV28 and TRBJ2-3; a possible D gene is TRBD2 (6 bases). From germline, CDR1 is MDHEN and CDR2 SYDVKM. The CDR3 length is 14 residues. V was clipped by 6 bases and J by 6 bases, with 16 bases between them. The CDR3 here is CASSPRDFRDTQYF. The CDR3 coding sequence is TGTGCCAGCAGCCCCCGGGACTTCAGGGATACGCAGTATTTT. Full variable domain (remainder filled in from reference TRBV28 and TRBJ2-3): DVKVTQSSRYLVKRTGEKVFLECVQDMDHENMFWYRQDPGLGLRLIYFSYDVKMKEKGDIPEGYSVSREKKERFSLILESASTNQTSMYLCASSPRDFRDTQYFGPGTRLTVL.

This clonotype was counted at least ten times. The V and J genes are TRBV20-1 and TRBJ2-5; D uncertain. V was trimmed by 5 bases and J by 0 bases, leaving 4 bases between them. The CDR3 extends over 11 amino acids. CDR1 is DFQATT and CDR2 is SNEGSKA in the germline V gene (reference sequence). CDR3 protein: CSAQDQETQYF. As DNA, the CDR3 is TGCAGTGCTCAGGACCAAGAGACCCAGTACTTC.